This T cell receptor beta chain emerged from a study of blood T cell repertoires in COVID-19. In the original processing: Reference gene primer amplification yielded estimated nucleated cell counts. The table came from immunoSEQ multiplex PCR; TCRdb's copy has only in-frame clones and leaves some out. V and J calls plus clone size are reproduced from that table; the DNA served to infer D and trimming. The data contain more than 150,000 clones, roughly nine tenths of them singletons. This CDR3 is built from 14 residues. V lost 4 bases and J lost 7; bases outside the gene matches: 7. Germline V CDR1 and CDR2: LGHDT, YNNKEL (reference sequence).

J is TRBJ1-2 and V is TRBV3-1 (or the pseudogene TRBV3-2), with 9 bases that match TRBD1. The sequenced sample was peripheral blood. This receptor was obtained from a man aged 60-69 years with acute or convalescent COVID-19. CDR3 in DNA: TGTGCCAGCAGCCCTGGGGACAGGGCTCCTGGCTACACCTTC. Protein sequence: CASSPGDRAPGYTF.